The source of this T cell receptor (beta chain) is a study of T cell repertoires in cytomegalovirus infection. Per the germline V gene, CDR1 is MNHEY and CDR2 is SVGEGT. There are 12 residues in the CDR3. V was clipped by 6 bases and J by 4 bases, with 9 bases between them. TCRdb reprocessed the reads via MiXCR and lists one record per CDR3 protein. Among approximately 49,000 distinct CDR3 sequences listed, 20% were seen once. Points on this clonotype: The antigen remains undetermined.

Sequenced here: CD8+ T cells from cultured PBMCs, sampled from culture after CMV antigen stimulation. This TCR was sampled from a human donor in good health (CMV status not recorded). Some clones in this sample may be carry-over from other donors' samples. This rearrangement joins TRBV6-2 or TRBV6-3 to TRBJ1-2; D ambiguous. For the CDR3, the DNA is TGTGCCAGCAGCAACCCTTCCTATGGCTACACCTTC. Protein product: CASSNPSYGYTF.